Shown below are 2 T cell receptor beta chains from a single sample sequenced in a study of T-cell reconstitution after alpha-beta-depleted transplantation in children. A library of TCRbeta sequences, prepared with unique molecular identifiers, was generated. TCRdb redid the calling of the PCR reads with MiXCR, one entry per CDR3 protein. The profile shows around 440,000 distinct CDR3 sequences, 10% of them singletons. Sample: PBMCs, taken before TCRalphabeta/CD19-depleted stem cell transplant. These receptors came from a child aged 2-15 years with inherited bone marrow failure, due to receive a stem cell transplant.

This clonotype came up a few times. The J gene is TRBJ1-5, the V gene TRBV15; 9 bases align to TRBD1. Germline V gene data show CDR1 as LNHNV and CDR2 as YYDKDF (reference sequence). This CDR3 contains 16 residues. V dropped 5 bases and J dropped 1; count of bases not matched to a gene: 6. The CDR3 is CATSGVQGASNQPQHF. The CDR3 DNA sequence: TGTGCCACCAGCGGCGTACAGGGGGCGAGCAATCAGCCCCAGCATTTT. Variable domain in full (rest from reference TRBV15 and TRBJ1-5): DAMVIQNPRYQVTQFGKPVTLSCSQTLNHNVMYWYQQKSSQAPKLLFHYYDKDFNNEADTPDNFQSRRPNTSFCFLDIRSPGLGDTAMYLCATSGVQGASNQPQHFGDGTRLSIL.

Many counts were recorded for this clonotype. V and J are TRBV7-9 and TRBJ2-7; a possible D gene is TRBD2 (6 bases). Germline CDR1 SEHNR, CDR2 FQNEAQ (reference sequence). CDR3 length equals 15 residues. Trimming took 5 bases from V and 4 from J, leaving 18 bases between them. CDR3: CASSAPGVPRYEQYF. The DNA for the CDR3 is TGTGCCAGCAGCGCCCCGGGAGTTCCGAGGTACGAGCAGTACTTC.